Sequencing of this T cell receptor beta chain was carried out in a study of blood T cell repertoires in COVID-19. The overall study: Samples of COVID-19 (acute and convalescent) were obtained from the United States, Italy and Spain. PBMCs, B-cell-depleted T cells, or T cells provided the cDNA or gDNA that made up the material.

The CDR3 length is 15 residues. From germline, CDR1 is SGHTA and CDR2 FQGTGA. V lost 2 bases, J lost 7 bases, and 17 bases lay in between. As handled by the study authors: Amplification of reference gene primers was used by the study to estimate nucleated cell counts. The data were produced by immunoSEQ multiplex PCR, yet TCRdb's version contains in-frame clones alone and is incomplete. The V and J calls and the clone size are those of that table, but D and trimming were determined from the DNA. The repertoire consists of some 350,000 clones, with about 87% occurring once and the leading ten covering about 4.7%.

The sample was PBMCs or T cells enriched from blood (not recorded which). The TCR sequence derives from a man under 40 who had recovered from COVID-19. The chain links TRBV7-3 to TRBJ1-1; D may be TRBD1 (5 bases). The DNA of the CDR3 is TGTGCCAGCAGCTTATTTGGTTTGCGGCAGGGTGAAGCTTTCTTT. This sequence encodes CASSLFGLRQGEAFF.